The 7 T cell receptor beta chains below were found in one sample sequenced in a study of glioma-infiltrating T cells after dendritic cell vaccination. Using immunoSEQ multiplex PCR, the repertoire was profiled, and TCRdb retains in-frame clones only, with some absent. Of 20,000 to 30,000 clones in the sample, roughly nine tenths were seen once. Described time point: after dendritic cell vaccination, including at tumor progression/relapse. This material consisted of blood, taken after dendritic cell vaccination. The origin of the receptors is a human donor with glioblastoma.

This chain uses TRBV5-1 with TRBJ1-1; D is unresolved. CDR1 is SGHRS, CDR2 YFSETQ, per germline. This CDR3 region has 13 residues. V lost 0 bases to trimming and J lost 5 bases, with 8 bases between them. CDR3 sequence (DNA): TGCGCCAGCAGCTTGGAACTACTTACTGAAGCTTTCTTT. Amino acids: CASSLELLTEAFF.

The genes are TRBV7-2 and TRBJ2-5, with 13 bases identical to TRBD2. Germline V gene lookup returns CDR1 SGHTA and CDR2 FQGNSA. The CDR3 has 16 residues. Unmatched junction bases numbered 9, after V lost 4 bases and J lost 7 bases. The DNA for the CDR3 is TGTGCCAGCAGCTCCTCACTAGCGGGGGGGCCTGTGACCCAGTACTTC. Translating gives CASSSSLAGGPVTQYF. The complete variable domain, with remaining parts taken from reference TRBV7-2 and TRBJ2-5, reads GAGVSQSPSNKVTEKGKDVELRCDPISGHTALYWYRQSLGQGLEFLIYFQGNSAPDKSGLPSDRFSAERTGGSVSTLTIQRTQQEDSAVYLCASSSSLAGGPVTQYFGPGTRLLVL.

In DNA, the CDR3 is TGTGCCAGCACCCCGTCCCTAGTAACTGAAGCTTTCTTT. This translates into CASTPSLVTEAFF. The chain uses TRBV2 and TRBJ1-1; no clear D. The germline V and J ends were trimmed by 7 bases and 5 bases, with 14 bases remaining between them. This CDR3 comprises 13 residues. The germline V gene has CDR1 SNHLY and CDR2 FYNNEI.

The chain is built from TRBV29-1 and TRBJ2-1, with D possibly being TRBD2 (6 bases). Trimming removed 0 bases from V and 9 bases from J, with 24 bases in between. The CDR3 contains 17 residues. CDR1 is SQVTM, CDR2 ANQGSEA, per germline. The CDR3 sequence is CSVEDWWVADTLPEQFF. The CDR3 nucleotides are TGCAGCGTTGAAGATTGGTGGGTAGCGGACACCCTGCCTGAGCAGTTCTTC.

The table lists this clone with a count of one. DNA for the CDR3: TGTGCCAGCAGTTACACAGAGAACACTGAAGCTTTCTTT. As protein: CASSYTENTEAFF. The genes are TRBV2 and TRBJ1-1; the D is unclear. CDR3 size: 13 residues. Germline V CDR1 and CDR2: SNHLY, FYNNEI. V was cut by 5 bases and J by 1 base, with 8 bases left in between.

The chain employs TRBV2 and TRBJ2-1; 7 bases align to TRBD2. This CDR3 contains 14 residues. Germline CDR1 SNHLY, CDR2 FYNNEI. V trimming: 2 bases; J trimming: 8 bases; junction bases outside the gene matches: 6. For the CDR3, the DNA is TGTGCCAGCAGTGAACTCGGGGGGAGGTATGAGCAGTTCTTC. Amino acids: CASSELGGRYEQFF.

This chain uses TRBV5-1 with TRBJ2-2, with TRBD1 identical over 10 bases. The CDR3 loop spans 18 amino acids. V was pared by 5 bases and J by 4 bases, with 14 bases of the junction left unmatched. Per germline, CDR1 SGHRS and CDR2 YFSETQ. CDR3 loop: CASSPRDRGQSVTGELFF. The CDR3 DNA is TGCGCCAGCAGTCCCCGGGACAGGGGTCAATCGGTCACCGGGGAGCTGTTTTTT.